This record looks at one T cell receptor (beta chain) sequence and its context. Its antigen remains unidentified. Each CDR3 protein is one row after TCRdb ran MiXCR on the reads. The sample carries some 400,000 distinct CDR3 sequences, 25% to 40% recorded once. From germline, CDR1 is MNHEY and CDR2 SVGAGI. J was trimmed by 6 bases and V by 0 bases; bases with no gene match: 16. The CDR3 covers 18 residues. The data originate from a study of T cell repertoires in cytomegalovirus infection. Study-wide points: Across the ex vivo response, the dominant clonotypes were HLA-C-restricted CMV-specific TCR beta clonotypes.

V and J are TRBV6-5 and TRBJ1-1; the match to TRBD1 covers 7 bases. The specimen sequenced was PBMCs. The TCR originated in a human donor in good health (CMV status not recorded). Some clones in this sample may be carry-over from other donors' samples. DNA of the CDR3: TGTGCCAGCAGTTACTCAAGAGGACAGGTAGGGAAGGCGGCTGAAGCTTTCTTT. It codes for CASSYSRGQVGKAAEAFF.